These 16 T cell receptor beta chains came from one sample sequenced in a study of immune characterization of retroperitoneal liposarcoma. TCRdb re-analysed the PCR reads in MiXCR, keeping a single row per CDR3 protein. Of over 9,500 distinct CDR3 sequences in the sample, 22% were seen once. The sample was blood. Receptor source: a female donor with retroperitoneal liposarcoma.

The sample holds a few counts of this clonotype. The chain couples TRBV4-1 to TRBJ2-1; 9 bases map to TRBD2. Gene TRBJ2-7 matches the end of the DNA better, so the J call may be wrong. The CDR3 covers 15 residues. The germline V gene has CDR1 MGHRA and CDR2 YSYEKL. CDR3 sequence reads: CASRGGDSGRYEQYF. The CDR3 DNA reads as TGCGCCAGCAGAGGGGGAGACAGCGGGAGGTACGAGCAGTACTTC.

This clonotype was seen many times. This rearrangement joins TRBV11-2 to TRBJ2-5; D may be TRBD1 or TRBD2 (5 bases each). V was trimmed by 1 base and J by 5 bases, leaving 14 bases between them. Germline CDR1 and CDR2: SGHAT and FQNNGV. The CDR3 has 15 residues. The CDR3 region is CASSLGRGEGETQYF. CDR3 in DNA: TGTGCCAGCAGCTTAGGACGGGGAGAGGGGGAGACCCAGTACTTC.

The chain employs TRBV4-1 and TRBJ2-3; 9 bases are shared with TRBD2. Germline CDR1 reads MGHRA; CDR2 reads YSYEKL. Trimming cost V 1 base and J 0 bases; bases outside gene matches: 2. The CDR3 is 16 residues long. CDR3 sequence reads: CASSQGLAVSTDTQYF. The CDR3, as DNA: TGCGCCAGCAGCCAAGGACTAGCGGTCAGCACAGATACGCAGTATTTT.

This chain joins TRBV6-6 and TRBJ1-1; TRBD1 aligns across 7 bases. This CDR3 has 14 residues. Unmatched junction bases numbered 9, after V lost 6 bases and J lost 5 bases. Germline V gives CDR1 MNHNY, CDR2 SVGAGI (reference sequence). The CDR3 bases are TGTGCCAGCAGAAGTGAGGGGGCGGGTACTGAAGCTTTCTTT. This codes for CASRSEGAGTEAFF.

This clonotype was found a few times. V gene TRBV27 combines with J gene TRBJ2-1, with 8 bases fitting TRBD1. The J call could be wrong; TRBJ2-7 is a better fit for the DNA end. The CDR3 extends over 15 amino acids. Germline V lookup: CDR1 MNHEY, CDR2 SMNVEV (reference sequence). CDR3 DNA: TGTGCCAGCAAACCCGGGACAGGAAACTACAATGAGCAGTACTTC. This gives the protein CASKPGTGNYNEQYF.

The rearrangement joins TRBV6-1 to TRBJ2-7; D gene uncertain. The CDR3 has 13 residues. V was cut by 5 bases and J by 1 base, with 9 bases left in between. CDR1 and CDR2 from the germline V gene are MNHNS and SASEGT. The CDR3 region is CASSKERSYEQYF. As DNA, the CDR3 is TGTGCCAGCAGTAAGGAAAGGTCCTACGAGCAGTACTTC.

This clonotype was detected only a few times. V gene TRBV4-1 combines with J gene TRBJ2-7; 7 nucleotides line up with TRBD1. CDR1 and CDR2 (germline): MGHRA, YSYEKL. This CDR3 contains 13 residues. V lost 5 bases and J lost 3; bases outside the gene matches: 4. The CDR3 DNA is TGCGCCAGCAGCGCCGGGACAGACTACGAGCAGTACTTC. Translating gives CASSAGTDYEQYF.

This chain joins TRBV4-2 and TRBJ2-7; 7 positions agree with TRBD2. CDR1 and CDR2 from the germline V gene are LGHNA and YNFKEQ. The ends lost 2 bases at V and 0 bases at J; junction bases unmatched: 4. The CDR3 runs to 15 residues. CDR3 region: CASSQKAGSSYEQYF. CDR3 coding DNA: TGTGCCAGCAGCCAAAAAGCGGGGAGCTCCTACGAGCAGTACTTC.

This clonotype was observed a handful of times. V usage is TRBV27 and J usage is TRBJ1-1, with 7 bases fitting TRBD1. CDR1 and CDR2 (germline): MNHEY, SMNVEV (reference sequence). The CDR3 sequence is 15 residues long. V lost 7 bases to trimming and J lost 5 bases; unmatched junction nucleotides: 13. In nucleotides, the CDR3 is TGTGCCAGCACAAAGGCAGGGGGTGGGAGGACTGAAGCTTTCTTT. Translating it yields CASTKAGGGRTEAFF.

Written as DNA, the CDR3 is TGTGCCAGCAGCCTTAGCGGGGATGGACTAGATACGCAGTATTTT. Translated, it gives CASSLSGDGLDTQYF. The chain uses TRBV9 and TRBJ2-3; TRBD2 agrees at 8 bases. Germline trimming cut 4 bases from V and 5 bases from J; bases unmatched to any gene: 9. This CDR3 comprises 15 residues. In germline, CDR1 is SGDLS, CDR2 YYNGEE.

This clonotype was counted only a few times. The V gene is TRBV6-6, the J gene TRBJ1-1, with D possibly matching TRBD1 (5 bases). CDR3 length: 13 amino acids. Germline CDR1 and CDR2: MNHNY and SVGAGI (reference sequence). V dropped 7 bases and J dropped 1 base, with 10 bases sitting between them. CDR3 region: CASTIDRNTEAFF. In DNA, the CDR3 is TGTGCCAGCACTATAGACAGGAACACTGAAGCTTTCTTT.

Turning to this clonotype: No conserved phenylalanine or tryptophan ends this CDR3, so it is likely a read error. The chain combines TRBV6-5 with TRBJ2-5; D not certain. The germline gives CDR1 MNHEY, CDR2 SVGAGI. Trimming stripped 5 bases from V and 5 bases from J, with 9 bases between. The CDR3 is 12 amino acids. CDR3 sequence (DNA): TGTGCCAGCAGTGAAATGGGGGAGACCCAGTACTGC. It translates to CASSEMGETQYC.

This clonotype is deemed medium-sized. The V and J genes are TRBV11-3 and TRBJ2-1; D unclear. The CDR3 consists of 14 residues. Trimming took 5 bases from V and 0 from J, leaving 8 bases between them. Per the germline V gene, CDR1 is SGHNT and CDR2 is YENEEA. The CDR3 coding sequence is TGTGCCAGCAGCCGAGGTAGCTCCTACAATGAGCAGTTCTTC. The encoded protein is CASSRGSSYNEQFF.

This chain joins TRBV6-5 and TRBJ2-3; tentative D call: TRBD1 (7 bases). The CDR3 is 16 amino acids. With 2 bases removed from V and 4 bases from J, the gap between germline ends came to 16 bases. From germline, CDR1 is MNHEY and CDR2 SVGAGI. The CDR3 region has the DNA TGTGCCAGCAGTTACCGCGGCGGCAGGGGGGCAGATACGCAGTATTTT. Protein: CASSYRGGRGADTQYF.

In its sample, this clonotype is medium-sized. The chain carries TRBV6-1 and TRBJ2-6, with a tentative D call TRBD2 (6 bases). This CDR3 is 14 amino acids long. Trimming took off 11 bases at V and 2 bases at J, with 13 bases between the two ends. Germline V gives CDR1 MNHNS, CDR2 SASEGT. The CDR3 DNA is TGTGCCTCCCGGGGAGGCGCTGGGGCCAACGTCCTGACTTTC. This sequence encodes CASRGGAGANVLTF.

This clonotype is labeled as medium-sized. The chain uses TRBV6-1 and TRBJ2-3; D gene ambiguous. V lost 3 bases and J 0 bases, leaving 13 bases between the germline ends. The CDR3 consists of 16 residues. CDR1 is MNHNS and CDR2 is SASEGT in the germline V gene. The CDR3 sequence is CASSDSITTSTDTQYF. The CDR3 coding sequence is TGTGCCAGCAGTGACAGTATAACCACTAGCACAGATACGCAGTATTTT.